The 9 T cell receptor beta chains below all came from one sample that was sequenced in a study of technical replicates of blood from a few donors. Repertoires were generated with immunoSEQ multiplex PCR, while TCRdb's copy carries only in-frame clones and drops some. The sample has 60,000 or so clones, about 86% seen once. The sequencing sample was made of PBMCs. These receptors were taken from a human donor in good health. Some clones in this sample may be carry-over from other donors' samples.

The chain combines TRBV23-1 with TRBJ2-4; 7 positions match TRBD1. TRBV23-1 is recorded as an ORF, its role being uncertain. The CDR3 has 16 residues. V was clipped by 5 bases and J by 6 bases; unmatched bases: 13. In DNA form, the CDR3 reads TGCGCCAGCAGTTCAACGCTGGGTCGACAGGGAAACATTCAGTACTTC. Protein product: CASSSTLGRQGNIQYF.

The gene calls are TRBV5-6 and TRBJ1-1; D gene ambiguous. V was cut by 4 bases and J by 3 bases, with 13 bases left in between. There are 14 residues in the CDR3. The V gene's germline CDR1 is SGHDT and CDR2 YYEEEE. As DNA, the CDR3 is TGTGCCAGCAGCCTGAGGGAGGGTCACACTGAAGCTTTCTTT. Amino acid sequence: CASSLREGHTEAFF.

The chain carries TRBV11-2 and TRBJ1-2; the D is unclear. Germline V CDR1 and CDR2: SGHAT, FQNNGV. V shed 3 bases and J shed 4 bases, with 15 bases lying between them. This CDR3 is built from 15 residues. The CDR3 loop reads CASSLGSQYAYGYTF. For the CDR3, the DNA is TGTGCCAGCAGCTTGGGCAGCCAATACGCCTATGGCTACACCTTC.

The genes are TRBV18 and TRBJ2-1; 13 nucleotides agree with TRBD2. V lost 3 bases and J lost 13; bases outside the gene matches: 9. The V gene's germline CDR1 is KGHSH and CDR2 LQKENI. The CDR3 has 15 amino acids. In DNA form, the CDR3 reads TGTGCCAGCTCACCTACTAGCGGGAGGGCCCGAGGACAGTTCTTC. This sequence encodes CASSPTSGRARGQFF.

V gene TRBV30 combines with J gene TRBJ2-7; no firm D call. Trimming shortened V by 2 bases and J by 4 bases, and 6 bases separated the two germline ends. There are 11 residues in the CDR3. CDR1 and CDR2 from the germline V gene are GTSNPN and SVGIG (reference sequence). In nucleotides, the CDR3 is TGTGCCTGGAGTACCAGGTACGAGCAGTACTTC. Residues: CAWSTRYEQYF.

This CDR3 reads CASSLDSRTEAFF. The CDR3 region has the DNA TGCGCCAGCAGCTTGGATAGCCGTACTGAAGCTTTCTTT. The gene calls are TRBV5-1 and TRBJ1-1; D uncertain. Per germline, CDR1 SGHRS and CDR2 YFSETQ. CDR3 size: 13 residues. V lost 0 bases, J lost 5 bases, and 8 bases lay in between.

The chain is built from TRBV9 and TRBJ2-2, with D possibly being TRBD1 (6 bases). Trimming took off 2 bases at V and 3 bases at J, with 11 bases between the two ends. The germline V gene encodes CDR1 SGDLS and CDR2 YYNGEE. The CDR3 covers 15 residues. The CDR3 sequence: CASSVFKGDTGELFF. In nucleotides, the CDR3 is TGTGCCAGCAGCGTCTTCAAGGGGGACACCGGGGAGCTGTTTTTT. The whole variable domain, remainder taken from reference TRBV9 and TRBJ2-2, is DSGVTQTPKHLITATGQRVTLRCSPRSGDLSVYWYQQSLDQGLQFLIQYYNGEERAKGNILERFSAQQFPDLHSELNLSSLELGDSALYFCASSVFKGDTGELFFGEGSRLTVL.

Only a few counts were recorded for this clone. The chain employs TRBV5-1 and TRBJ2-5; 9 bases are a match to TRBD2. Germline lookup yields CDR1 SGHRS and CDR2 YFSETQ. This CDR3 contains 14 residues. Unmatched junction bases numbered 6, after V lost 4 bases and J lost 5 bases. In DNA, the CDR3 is TGCGCCAGCAGCCGCGCGGGAGGGTATGAGACCCAGTACTTC. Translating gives CASSRAGGYETQYF.

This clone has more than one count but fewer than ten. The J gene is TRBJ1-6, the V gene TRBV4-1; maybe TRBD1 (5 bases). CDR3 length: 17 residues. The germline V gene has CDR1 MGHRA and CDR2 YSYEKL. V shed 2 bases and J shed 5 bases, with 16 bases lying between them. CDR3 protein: CASSQRGGVNNNSPLHF. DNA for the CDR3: TGCGCCAGCAGCCAACGAGGAGGGGTCAATAATAATTCACCCCTCCACTTT.